The clone carrying this T cell receptor (beta chain) appeared a single time. Its antigen remains unidentified. V trimming: 1 base; J trimming: 2 bases; junction bases outside the gene matches: 8. CDR1 SEHNR and CDR2 FQNEAQ come from the germline V gene (reference sequence). CDR3 length: 16 amino acids. Via MiXCR, TCRdb re-called the multiplex PCR reads, giving one row per CDR3 protein. The table lists around 50,000 distinct CDR3 sequences, 20% to 25% of them singletons. This entry belongs to a study of breast tumors, draining lymph nodes, adjacent tissues. Overall study results and limits: The lymph node origin of tumor T cells was framed as consistent with a hypothesis, not demonstrated. Tumor TCR diversity was below lymph nodes but above nontumor tissue. Tumor and nontumor repertoires were significantly more similar in luminal-like than in basal-like breast cancer.

This sequence was found in a female donor with breast cancer. Some clones in this sample may be carry-over from other donors' samples. The chain has TRBV7-9 and TRBJ2-7, with 7 nucleotides matching TRBD1. Sequencing was done on a sample of breast tumor tissue. CDR3 nucleotide sequence: TGTGCCAGCAGCTTAGTCAGGGGGAGTAGGACCTACGAGCAGTACTTC. Its translation: CASSLVRGSRTYEQYF.